The present entry profiles one T cell receptor (beta chain) with its context. The data were obtained in a study of Ad26.COV2.S vaccination and SARS-CoV-2 variants. Study details: The study gave Ad26.COV2.S intramuscularly, once or twice 56 days apart.

Treatment in this sample: over 15 received Ad26.COV2.S at low or high dose, single or two shots; 5 received placebo; per-sample allocation not given. Samples were taken on day 63 after the first vaccine or placebo injection. V shed 0 bases and J 0 bases; nucleotides not matched to a gene: 2. Looked up from germline, CDR1 is SGHKS and CDR2 is YYEKEE (reference sequence). The CDR3 is made up of 16 amino acids. The table came from immunoSEQ multiplex PCR; TCRdb's copy has only in-frame clones and leaves some out. Found here are fewer than 400,000 clones, about 86% of them singletons; the top ten hold more than 1.5%.

This material consisted of peripheral blood, taken in a trial of Ad26.COV2.S vaccine versus placebo. The sequence derives from a person aged 18-65 years who received the Ad26.COV2.S COVID-19 vaccine or a placebo. The chain combines TRBV5-5 with TRBJ2-2, with 7 nucleotides matching TRBD1. The chain's CDR3 is CASSLVTGTNTGELFF. In nucleotides, the CDR3 is TGTGCCAGCAGCTTGGTGACAGGGACGAACACCGGGGAGCTGTTTTTT.